These 26 T cell receptor beta chains were all obtained from the same sample, sequenced in a study of blood T cell repertoires in COVID-19. Data came from immunoSEQ multiplex PCR; TCRdb stores just in-frame clones and leaves some out. The data contain some 62,000 clones, around 89% of them singletons. The sequencing input was peripheral blood. Every receptor here comes from a woman aged 55-69 years with COVID-19, enrolled during active disease.

This rearrangement joins TRBV9 to TRBJ1-1; the D gene is possibly TRBD1 (6 bases). The CDR3 sequence is 17 residues long. V shed 3 bases and J shed 5 bases, with 23 bases lying between them. Looked up from germline, CDR1 is SGDLS and CDR2 is YYNGEE. The CDR3 nucleotides are TGTGCCAGCAGCGCCCTCCTTGGGGGGGGGCTGGGGACTGAAGCTTTCTTT. Amino acids: CASSALLGGGLGTEAFF.

V usage is TRBV3-1 (or the pseudogene TRBV3-2) and J usage is TRBJ2-5; D may be TRBD2 (6 bases). V dropped 5 bases and J dropped 2 bases, with 15 bases sitting between them. The CDR3 length is 15 residues. CDR1 is LGHDT, CDR2 YNNKEL, per germline (reference sequence). The CDR3: CASSSEPGRQETQYF. In DNA, the CDR3 is TGTGCCAGCAGCTCAGAGCCAGGGAGGCAAGAGACCCAGTACTTC.

This chain joins TRBV19 and TRBJ1-5; TRBD1 matches at 9 bases. Germline loops: CDR1 LNHDA, CDR2 SQIVND (reference sequence). The CDR3 length is 17 residues. The junction had 6 bases not matched to a gene; V was cut back by 1 base and J by 2 bases. CDR3: CASSIATGGEGNQPQHF. CDR3 DNA sequence: TGTGCCAGTAGTATAGCGACAGGGGGAGAGGGCAATCAGCCCCAGCATTTT. Based on the CDR3 plus reference TRBV19 and TRBJ1-5, the full variable domain is DGGITQSPKYLFRKEGQNVTLSCEQNLNHDAMYWYRQDPGQGLRLIYYSQIVNDFQKGDIAEGYSVSREKKESFPLTVTSAQKNPTAFYLCASSIATGGEGNQPQHFGDGTRLSIL.

The rearrangement links TRBV12-5 to TRBJ1-5; no clear D gene. CDR1 LGHNT and CDR2 FRNRAP come from the germline V gene. CDR3 size: 13 residues. Trimming shortened V by 3 bases and J by 4 bases, and 7 bases separated the two germline ends. CDR3 loop: CASGLTRNQPQHF. The CDR3 bases are TGTGCTAGTGGTTTAACGAGGAATCAGCCCCAGCATTTT.

This clone has just a few counts. V and J are TRBV11-1 and TRBJ2-7; tentative D call: TRBD1 (5 bases). Trimming shortened V by 1 base and J by 2 bases, and 12 bases separated the two germline ends. From germline, CDR1 is SGHAT and CDR2 FQDESV (reference sequence). This CDR3 is 15 amino acids long. CDR3 loop: CASSLGTQLTYEQYF. CDR3 coding DNA: TGTGCCAGCAGCTTAGGGACACAGTTAACCTACGAGCAGTACTTC. Full variable domain (outside the CDR3, taken from reference TRBV11-1 and TRBJ2-7): EAEVAQSPRYKITEKSQAVAFWCDPISGHATLYWYRQILGQGPELLVQFQDESVVDDSQLPKDRFSAERLKGVDSTLKIQPAELGDSAMYLCASSLGTQLTYEQYFGPGTRLTVT.

The rearrangement joins TRBV6-2 or TRBV6-3 to TRBJ1-1; D unresolved. Germline V gene lookup returns CDR1 MNHEY and CDR2 SVGEGT. The CDR3 has 12 residues. The V end was cut by 0 bases, the J end by 10 bases, with 9 bases between. This CDR3 reads CASSYSIIGAFF. CDR3 coding DNA: TGTGCCAGCAGTTACTCGATTATCGGAGCTTTCTTT.

This chain links TRBV19 with TRBJ2-7; 8 nucleotides agree with TRBD1. Per the germline V gene, CDR1 is LNHDA and CDR2 is SQIVND (reference sequence). CDR3 length equals 15 residues. V lost 6 bases to trimming and J lost 4 bases; unmatched junction nucleotides: 11. As DNA, the CDR3 is TGTGCCAGTAGGACAATGGGACAGGTCAATTACGAGCAGTACTTC. This translates into CASRTMGQVNYEQYF.

The rearrangement uses TRBV5-5 and TRBJ2-2; 9 nucleotides line up with TRBD2. Germline trimming cut 1 base from V and 4 bases from J; bases unmatched to any gene: 2. The CDR3 covers 15 residues. Looked up from germline, CDR1 is SGHKS and CDR2 is YYEKEE (reference sequence). The CDR3 is CASSLLAGFTGELFF. CDR3 in DNA: TGTGCCAGCAGCTTGCTAGCGGGGTTCACCGGGGAGCTGTTTTTT.

The chain combines TRBV12-3 or TRBV12-4 with TRBJ1-5; 8 bases map to TRBD1. The V and J ends lost 9 bases and 4 bases, in that order; junction bases with no gene match: 5. The CDR3 sequence is 13 residues long. The CDR3 region has the DNA TGTGCCAGTACGGGACAGGCTAATCAGCCCCAGCATTTT. It codes for CASTGQANQPQHF.

V usage is TRBV6-5 and J usage is TRBJ1-4; the D gene is possibly TRBD1 (6 bases). There are 14 residues in the CDR3. The germline V and J ends were trimmed by 2 bases and 7 bases, with 11 bases remaining between them. Germline V gene lookup returns CDR1 MNHEY and CDR2 SVGAGI. CDR3 in DNA: TGTGCCAGCAGTTACGCGGGGGCAGGTGAAAAACTGTTTTTT. This encodes CASSYAGAGEKLFF.

CDR3 nucleotide sequence: TGTGCCAGCAGTAACCGGGACAGGGGTTTTAACACTGAAGCTTTCTTT. This encodes CASSNRDRGFNTEAFF. V is TRBV27 and J is TRBJ1-1, with 10 positions matching TRBD1. CDR1 is MNHEY and CDR2 is SMNVEV in the germline V gene (reference sequence). The CDR3 runs 16 residues. With V trimmed by 5 bases and J by 2 bases, 8 bases remained unmatched.

The chain joins TRBV29-1 to TRBJ2-3; 8 bases are a match to TRBD2. CDR3 length: 15 residues. Germline assignment: CDR1 SQVTM and CDR2 ANQGSEA. V trimming: 4 bases; J trimming: 6 bases; junction bases outside the gene matches: 12. CDR3 sequence reads: CSVALGAGVGDTQYF. CDR3 in DNA: TGCAGCGTTGCCTTAGGAGCGGGAGTAGGGGATACGCAGTATTTT.

This chain uses TRBV19 with TRBJ1-5; 10 bases map to TRBD1. The CDR3 spans 13 residues. The junction had 6 bases not matched to a gene; V was cut back by 10 bases and J by 6 bases. Germline CDR1 is LNHDA and CDR2 is SQIVND (reference sequence). DNA for the CDR3: TGTGCCATCGGGACAGGGGTGTCTCAGCCCCAGCATTTT. It is translated as CAIGTGVSQPQHF.

J is TRBJ2-5 and V is TRBV27, with D maybe TRBD2 (6 bases). Germline CDR1 and CDR2: MNHEY and SMNVEV (reference sequence). The V and J ends lost 3 bases and 1 base respectively, with 15 bases between them. This CDR3 has 16 residues. DNA for the CDR3: TGTGCCAGCAGTTTGCGGGGCACGGCAGTCCAAGAGACCCAGTACTTC. Its translation: CASSLRGTAVQETQYF.

The chain joins TRBV28 to TRBJ2-5; 8 bases line up with TRBD2. Germline V gene lookup returns CDR1 MDHEN and CDR2 SYDVKM. There are 12 residues in the CDR3. J gave up 4 bases and V 8 bases, and 3 bases lay outside the gene matches. DNA of the CDR3: TGTGCCAGCTCAGCGGGAGTAGAGACCCAGTACTTC. This gives the protein CASSAGVETQYF.

V usage is TRBV19 and J usage is TRBJ2-1, with TRBD2 as a possible D gene (5 bases). With 1 base removed from V and 9 bases from J, the gap between germline ends came to 7 bases. Germline-derived CDR1 and CDR2 are LNHDA and SQIVND (reference sequence). CDR3 length: 12 amino acids. The CDR3 here is CASSIGGFEQFF. For the CDR3, the DNA is TGTGCCAGTAGTATAGGCGGGTTTGAGCAGTTCTTC.

This clone was detected only once. The rearrangement links TRBV18 to TRBJ1-6; the match to TRBD1 covers 9 bases. CDR3 length: 15 residues. Looked up from germline, CDR1 is KGHSH and CDR2 is LQKENI. V was pared by 4 bases and J by 8 bases, with 6 bases of the junction left unmatched. CDR3 in DNA: TGTGCCAGCTCACGACAGGGGGTATACGATTCACCCCTCCACTTT. Residues: CASSRQGVYDSPLHF.

This chain joins TRBV24-1 and TRBJ2-3; tentative D call: TRBD1 (5 bases). Germline CDR1 and CDR2: KGHDR and SFDVKD. Trimming pared 1 base from V and 4 bases from J, leaving 5 bases between. The CDR3 extends over 13 amino acids. The CDR3 spells CATSDFRADTQYF. In DNA, the CDR3 is TGTGCCACCAGTGATTTCAGGGCAGATACGCAGTATTTT.

The DNA of the CDR3 is TGTGCCAGCAGCCGGCGGGAGGGAGGGGAGCAGTACTTC. As protein: CASSRREGGEQYF. J is TRBJ2-7 and V is TRBV6-5; 9 bases line up with TRBD2. Germline V gives CDR1 MNHEY, CDR2 SVGAGI. The CDR3 runs to 13 residues. V trimming: 6 bases; J trimming: 7 bases; junction bases outside the gene matches: 7.

The chain is built from TRBV12-5 and TRBJ2-3; 15 positions match TRBD2. There are 18 residues in the CDR3. V was pared by 7 bases and J by 2 bases, with 10 bases of the junction left unmatched. Germline CDR1 reads LGHNT; CDR2 reads FRNRAP. The CDR3 coding sequence is TGTGCTAGTGCCCCCCGTGGGACTAGCGGGAGGAACACAGATACGCAGTATTTT. Translation gives CASAPRGTSGRNTDTQYF.

This rearrangement joins TRBV27 to TRBJ1-5, with D unresolved. Trimming left V 6 bases short and J 5 bases short, with 11 bases between. The CDR3 contains 13 residues. From germline, CDR1 is MNHEY and CDR2 SMNVEV (reference sequence). CDR3: CASSLVGDQPQHF. The CDR3 nucleotides read TGTGCCAGCAGCCTGGTGGGAGATCAGCCCCAGCATTTT.

The V and J genes are TRBV18 and TRBJ2-5; tentative D call: TRBD2 (6 bases). Between the trimmed V and J ends, which lost 3 bases and 10 bases, there was a span of 15 bases. The length of the CDR3 is 13 residues. Germline V lookup: CDR1 KGHSH, CDR2 LQKENI. The CDR3 bases are TGTGCCAGCTCACCGGGAGGCCCAAGAGACCAGTACTTC. Translation: CASSPGGPRDQYF.

The V and J genes are TRBV30 and TRBJ1-1; 9 nucleotides align to TRBD1. The CDR3 spans 12 residues. Per germline, CDR1 GTSNPN and CDR2 SVGIG (reference sequence). J lost 8 bases, V lost 4 bases, and 5 bases had no gene match. For the CDR3, the DNA is TGTGCCTGGACCGGGACAGGGAGGGAAGCTTTCTTT. Encoded protein: CAWTGTGREAFF. Variable domain in full (rest from reference TRBV30 and TRBJ1-1): SQTIHQWPATLVQPVGSPLSLECTVEGTSNPNLYWYRQAAGRGLQLLFYSVGIGQISSEVPQNLSASRPQDRQFILSSKKLLLSDSGFYLCAWTGTGREAFFGQGTRLTVV.

Only one count was recorded for this clone. The rearrangement links TRBV7-2 to TRBJ2-5; 7 positions agree with TRBD2. J lost 5 bases, V lost 5 bases, and 11 bases had no gene match. The CDR3 runs to 15 residues. The germline V gene encodes CDR1 SGHTA and CDR2 FQGNSA. CDR3 coding DNA: TGTGCCAGCAGCCGGACCGGGGGGACCATGGAGACCCAGTACTTC. As protein: CASSRTGGTMETQYF.

The chain employs TRBV4-3 and TRBJ2-2; 10 nucleotides match TRBD1. CDR3 length equals 17 residues. V was pared by 1 base and J by 5 bases, with 7 bases of the junction left unmatched. Germline CDR1 reads LGHNA; CDR2 reads YSLEER. CDR3 coding DNA: TGCGCCAGCAGCCAAGCGGGACAGGGGCCTACGACCGGGGAGCTGTTTTTT. Translation: CASSQAGQGPTTGELFF.

The rearrangement uses TRBV5-1 and TRBJ1-6; 8 nucleotides match TRBD1. The V gene's germline CDR1 is SGHRS and CDR2 YFSETQ. J lost 8 bases, V lost 0 bases, and 7 bases had no gene match. The CDR3 sequence is 16 residues long. CDR3 protein: CASSLAPAGGYSPLHF. DNA of the CDR3: TGCGCCAGCAGCTTGGCCCCGGCAGGGGGCTATTCACCCCTCCACTTT.